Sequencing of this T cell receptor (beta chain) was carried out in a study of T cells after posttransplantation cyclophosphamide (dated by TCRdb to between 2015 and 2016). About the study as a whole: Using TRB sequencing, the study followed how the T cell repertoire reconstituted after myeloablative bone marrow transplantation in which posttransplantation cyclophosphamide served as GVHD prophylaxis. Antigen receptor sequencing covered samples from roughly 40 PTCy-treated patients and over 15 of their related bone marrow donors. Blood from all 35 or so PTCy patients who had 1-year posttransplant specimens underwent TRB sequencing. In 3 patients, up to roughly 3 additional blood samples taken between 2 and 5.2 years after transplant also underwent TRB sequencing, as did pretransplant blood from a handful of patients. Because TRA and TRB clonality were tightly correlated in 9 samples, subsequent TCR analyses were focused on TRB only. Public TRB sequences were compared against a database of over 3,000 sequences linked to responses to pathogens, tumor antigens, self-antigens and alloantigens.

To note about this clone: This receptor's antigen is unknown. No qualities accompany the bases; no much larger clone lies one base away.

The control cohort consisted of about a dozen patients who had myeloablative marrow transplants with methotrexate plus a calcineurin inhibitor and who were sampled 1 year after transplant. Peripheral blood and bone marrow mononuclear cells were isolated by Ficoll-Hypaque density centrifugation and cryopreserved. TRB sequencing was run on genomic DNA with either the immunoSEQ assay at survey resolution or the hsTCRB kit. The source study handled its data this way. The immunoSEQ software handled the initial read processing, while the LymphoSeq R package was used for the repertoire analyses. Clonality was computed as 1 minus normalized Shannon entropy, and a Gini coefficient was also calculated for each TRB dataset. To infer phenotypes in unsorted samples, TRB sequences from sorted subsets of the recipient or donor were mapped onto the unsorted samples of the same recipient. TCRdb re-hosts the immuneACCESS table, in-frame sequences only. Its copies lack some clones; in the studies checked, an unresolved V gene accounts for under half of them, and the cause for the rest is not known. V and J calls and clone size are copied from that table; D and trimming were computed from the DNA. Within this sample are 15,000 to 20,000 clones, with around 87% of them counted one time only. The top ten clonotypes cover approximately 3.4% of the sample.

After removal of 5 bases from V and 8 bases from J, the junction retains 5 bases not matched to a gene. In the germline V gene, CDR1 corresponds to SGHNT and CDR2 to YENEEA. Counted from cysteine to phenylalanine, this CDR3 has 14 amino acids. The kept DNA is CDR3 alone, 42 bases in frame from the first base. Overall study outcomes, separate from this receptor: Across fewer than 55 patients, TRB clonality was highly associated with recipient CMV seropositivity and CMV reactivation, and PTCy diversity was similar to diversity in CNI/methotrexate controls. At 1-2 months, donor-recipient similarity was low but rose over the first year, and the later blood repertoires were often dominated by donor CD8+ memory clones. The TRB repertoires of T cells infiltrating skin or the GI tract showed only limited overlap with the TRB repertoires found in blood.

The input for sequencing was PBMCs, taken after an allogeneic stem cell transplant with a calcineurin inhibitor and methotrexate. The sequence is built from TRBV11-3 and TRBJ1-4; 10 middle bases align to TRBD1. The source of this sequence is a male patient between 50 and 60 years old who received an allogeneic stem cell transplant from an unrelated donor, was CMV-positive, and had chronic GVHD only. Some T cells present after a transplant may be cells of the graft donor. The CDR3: CASSRDRGEEKLFF. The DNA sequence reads TGTGCCAGCAGCCGGGACAGGGGAGAAGAAAAACTGTTTTTT.